This TCR beta chain was captured by sequencing in a study of CD8 T cells in Susac syndrome. CD8+ and CD4+ T cells circulating in blood were sequenced for TCR beta. Negative isolation was applied to CD8+ and CD4+ T cells, and FACS enrichment was applied to TEMRA cells. The CDR3 spans 15 residues. V was pared by 2 bases and J by 4 bases, with 6 bases of the junction left unmatched. Germline-derived CDR1 and CDR2 are SGHNT and YYREEE (reference sequence). An amount of RNA that ranged from roughly 0.45 to 1 ug was reverse transcribed with random hexamers. Multiplex PCR with immunoSEQ amplified the TCR beta CDR3 across 54 Vbeta and 13 Jbeta. MiXCR was run by TCRdb on the immunoSEQ multiplex PCR reads, yielding one entry per CDR3 protein. The table records roughly 180,000 distinct CDR3 sequences, roughly 95% of them present only once.

The receptor was isolated from a human donor in good health. The rearrangement links TRBV5-4 to TRBJ2-3; 8 positions match TRBD2. Sequencing was performed on CD4+ T cells from PBMCs. The CDR3, as DNA: TGTGCCAGCAGCTTTCAGCGGGAGCTCGCAGATACGCAGTATTTT. It is translated as CASSFQRELADTQYF. The full variable domain, rest sourced from reference TRBV5-4 and TRBJ2-3, is ETGVTQSPTHLIKTRGQQVTLRCSSQSGHNTVSWYQQALGQGPQFIFQYYREEENGRGNFPPRFSGLQFPNYSSELNVNALELDDSALYLCASSFQRELADTQYFGPGTRLTVL.